Here is one T cell receptor beta chain with its context. The source of the sample is a study of blood T cell repertoires in COVID-19. Background on the study: Whether acute or convalescent, the COVID-19 samples came from the United States, Italy and Spain. PBMCs, B-cell-depleted T cells, or T cells were the source of the cDNA or gDNA that made up the material.

CDR1 is MNHEY and CDR2 is SMNVEV in the germline V gene (reference sequence). The CDR3 has 14 residues. Trimming cost V 5 bases and J 1 base, with 10 bases left between them. In the study's own analysis: Estimation of nucleated cell counts relied on the amplification of reference gene primers. Sequenced by immunoSEQ multiplex PCR; TCRdb stores in-frame clones only, minus some. V, J and clone size are those of that table, while D and trimming were read from the DNA. Seen here are under 150,000 clones, roughly four fifths observed once, and the top ten hold around 4.2%. The chain couples TRBV27 to TRBJ2-3; the D is unclear. The clonotype was recovered from a woman of 80 years or more with active or convalescent COVID-19. The specimen sequenced was peripheral blood. CDR3 amino acids: CASSEDRGTDTQYF. In DNA, the CDR3 is TGTGCCAGCAGTGAGGATCGGGGCACAGATACGCAGTATTTT.